Below are 17 T cell receptor beta chains sequenced from a single sample in a study of blood T cell repertoires in COVID-19. Sequencing was performed with immunoSEQ multiplex PCR; in TCRdb, only in-frame clones are kept and a portion is missing. The table has about 140,000 clones, 76% seen once; the top ten hold 3.5% to 5%. Source material: peripheral blood. The source is a woman older than 75 with active or convalescent COVID-19.

V and J are TRBV29-1 and TRBJ2-7, with 9 bases matching TRBD1. Trimming removed 6 bases from V and 7 bases from J; junction bases left unmatched: 13. This CDR3 comprises 14 residues. Germline V gene sequence: CDR1 SQVTM, CDR2 ANQGSEA. Here the CDR3 DNA reads TGCAGCGTCCTGGGGGACAGGGCGTTTGAAGAGCAGTACTTC. This translates into CSVLGDRAFEEQYF.

The rearrangement uses TRBV12-3 or TRBV12-4 and TRBJ1-5, with D unresolved. Trimming shortened V by 3 bases and J by 11 bases, and 11 bases separated the two germline ends. CDR3 size: 12 residues. CDR3 loop: CASSFMGRAQHF. The CDR3, as DNA: TGTGCCAGCAGTTTTATGGGGAGGGCCCAGCATTTT.

V and J are TRBV3-1 (or the pseudogene TRBV3-2) and TRBJ1-2, with D unresolved. The germline gives CDR1 LGHDT, CDR2 YNNKEL (reference sequence). With 1 base removed from V and 0 bases from J, the gap between germline ends came to 15 bases. The CDR3 length is 17 residues. CDR3 amino acids: CASSQGSGVVANYGYTF. The CDR3 DNA reads as TGTGCCAGCAGCCAAGGGTCGGGTGTGGTGGCTAACTATGGCTACACCTTC.

The chain joins TRBV2 to TRBJ1-4, with 7 nucleotides matching TRBD1. The CDR3 loop spans 16 amino acids. Germline V gene sequence: CDR1 SNHLY, CDR2 FYNNEI. V lost 4 bases and J lost 3; bases outside the gene matches: 8. CDR3 nucleotide sequence: TGTGCCAGCAGTGCCTACAGGGGATCGTCTAATGAAAAACTGTTTTTT. It encodes CASSAYRGSSNEKLFF.

This clone came up a few times. The chain combines TRBV27 with TRBJ1-6, with 7 nucleotides matching TRBD1. V was clipped by 6 bases and J by 3 bases; unmatched bases: 2. This CDR3 contains 14 residues. Germline CDR1 MNHEY, CDR2 SMNVEV (reference sequence). The CDR3 DNA follows: TGTGCCAGCAGCTGGGACAGCTATAATTCACCCCTCCACTTT. This gives the protein CASSWDSYNSPLHF.

The chain couples TRBV9 to TRBJ1-1; a weak D match, TRBD1 (6 bases). The germline gives CDR1 SGDLS, CDR2 YYNGEE. The CDR3 runs 14 residues. V was pared by 2 bases and J by 0 bases, with 8 bases between. The CDR3 bases are TGTGCCAGCAGCGTGGACAGTATGAACACTGAAGCTTTCTTT. This codes for CASSVDSMNTEAFF.

V and J are TRBV30 and TRBJ2-3; 12 nucleotides agree with TRBD2. This CDR3 region has 17 residues. V trimming: 4 bases; J trimming: 5 bases; junction bases outside the gene matches: 13. In germline, CDR1 is GTSNPN, CDR2 SVGIG (reference sequence). CDR3 coding DNA: TGTGCCTGGATGTCTAGCGGGGGGGCTCATTCAGTAGATACGCAGTATTTT. This gives the protein CAWMSSGGAHSVDTQYF.

CDR3: CASSLDGQGDSPLHF. DNA of the CDR3: TGTGCCAGCAGCCTAGATGGACAGGGTGATTCACCCCTCCACTTT. This chain connects TRBV3-1 (or the pseudogene TRBV3-2) to TRBJ1-6, with 8 bases that match TRBD1. The V segment lost 4 bases and the J segment 8 bases; nucleotides outside the gene matches: 7. Germline V gene data show CDR1 as LGHDT and CDR2 as YNNKEL (reference sequence). CDR3 length: 15 residues.

The chain recombines TRBV6-5 with TRBJ2-2; 12 bases match TRBD2. The CDR3 is 15 amino acids. After removal of 6 bases from V and 7 bases from J, the junction contained 6 bases not matched to a gene. Germline V gives CDR1 MNHEY, CDR2 SVGAGI. This chain's CDR3 is CASSLAGGRVGELFF. CDR3 in DNA: TGTGCCAGCAGCCTAGCGGGGGGGCGTGTCGGGGAGCTGTTTTTT.

The V call is TRBV4-1, the J call TRBJ2-2; D gene unclear. The germline V gene has CDR1 MGHRA and CDR2 YSYEKL. The ends were cut back, 1 base at V and 3 bases at J, with 6 bases in the middle. CDR3 size: 14 residues. The CDR3 here is CASSQAGYTGELFF. The CDR3 bases are TGCGCCAGCAGCCAAGCCGGGTACACCGGGGAGCTGTTTTTT.

The chain employs TRBV27 and TRBJ2-7; 13 bases are shared with TRBD2. The CDR3 loop spans 14 amino acids. CDR1 is MNHEY and CDR2 is SMNVEV in the germline V gene (reference sequence). V lost 8 bases to trimming and J lost 2 bases; unmatched junction nucleotides: 3. CDR3 coding DNA: TGTGCCAGCCGAACTAGCGGGGGGGCCTACGAGCAGTACTTC. Encoded protein: CASRTSGGAYEQYF.

The chain uses TRBV2 and TRBJ2-3; 7 bases line up with TRBD1. This CDR3 contains 13 residues. J gave up 9 bases and V 3 bases, and 6 bases lay outside the gene matches. Germline CDR1 reads SNHLY; CDR2 reads FYNNEI. CDR3 protein: CASSEARQGTQYF. CDR3 nucleotide sequence: TGTGCCAGCAGTGAGGCCAGACAGGGAACGCAGTATTTT.

The chain couples TRBV6-9 to TRBJ1-6, with 8 bases fitting TRBD1. The J segment lost 0 bases and the V segment lost 6 bases, leaving 10 bases of the junction unmatched. Germline CDR1 and CDR2: MNHGY and SVAAGI. The CDR3 spans 18 residues. The CDR3 is CASRSITGGLSYNSPLHF. CDR3 bases: TGTGCCAGCAGGTCTATCACAGGGGGACTCTCCTATAATTCACCCCTCCACTTT.

V and J are TRBV2 and TRBJ1-4; 7 bases agree with TRBD1. Germline lookup yields CDR1 SNHLY and CDR2 FYNNEI. Germline trimming cut 6 bases from V and 6 bases from J; bases unmatched to any gene: 7. The length of the CDR3 is 14 residues. CDR3 sequence (DNA): TGTGCCAGCAGCCAAGACAGGGCGGATGAAAAACTGTTTTTT. It yields the protein CASSQDRADEKLFF.

The gene calls are TRBV6-2 or TRBV6-3 and TRBJ2-3, with TRBD1 identical over 11 bases. CDR3 length equals 14 residues. CDR1 and CDR2 from the germline V gene are MNHEY and SVGEGT. V was clipped by 4 bases and J by 4 bases; unmatched bases: 1. The chain's CDR3 is CASSWGQGADTQYF. In DNA, the CDR3 is TGTGCCAGCAGTTGGGGACAGGGGGCAGATACGCAGTATTTT.

The chain is built from TRBV18 and TRBJ1-6; D remains unclear. The CDR3 consists of 13 residues. Germline V lookup: CDR1 KGHSH, CDR2 LQKENI. Deletions cut 2 bases from V and 10 bases from J, with 9 bases between. DNA for the CDR3: TGTGCCAGCTCACCAGGGAGAAACTCACCCCTCCACTTT. As protein: CASSPGRNSPLHF. The variable domain in full, with the rest retrieved from reference TRBV18 and TRBJ1-6, is NAGVMQNPRHLVRRRGQEARLRCSPMKGHSHVYWYRQLPEEGLKFMVYLQKENIIDESGMPKERFSAEFPKEGPSILRIQQVVRGDSAAYFCASSPGRNSPLHFGNGTRLTVT.

This clone occurred a few times. The V gene is TRBV10-3, the J gene TRBJ2-1, with 7 positions matching TRBD2. This CDR3 is 16 amino acids long. Trimming cost V 3 bases and J 3 bases; bases outside gene matches: 8. CDR1 and CDR2 (germline): ENHRY, SYGVKD. Here the CDR3 DNA reads TGTGCCATCAGTGACCAAAGCGGGGTTAGCTACAATGAGCAGTTCTTC. Its protein is CAISDQSGVSYNEQFF.